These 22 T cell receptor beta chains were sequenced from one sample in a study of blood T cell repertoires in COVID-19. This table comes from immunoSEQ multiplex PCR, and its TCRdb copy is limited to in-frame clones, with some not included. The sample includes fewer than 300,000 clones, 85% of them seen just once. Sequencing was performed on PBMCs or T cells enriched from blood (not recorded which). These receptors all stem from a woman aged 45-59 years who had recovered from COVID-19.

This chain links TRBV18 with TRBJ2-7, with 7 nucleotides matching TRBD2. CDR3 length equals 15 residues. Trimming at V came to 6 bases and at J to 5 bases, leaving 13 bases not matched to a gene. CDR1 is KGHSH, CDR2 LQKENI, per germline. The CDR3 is CASSTGRPPGNEQYF. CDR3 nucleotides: TGTGCCAGCTCGACCGGGAGGCCTCCCGGAAACGAGCAGTACTTC.

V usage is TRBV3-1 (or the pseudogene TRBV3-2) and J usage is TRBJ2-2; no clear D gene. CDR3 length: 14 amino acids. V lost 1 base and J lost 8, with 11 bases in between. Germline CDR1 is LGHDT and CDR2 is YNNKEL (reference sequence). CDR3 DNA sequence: TGTGCCAGCAGCCAAGTAGGAGTGGTTGGGGAGCTGTTTTTT. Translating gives CASSQVGVVGELFF.

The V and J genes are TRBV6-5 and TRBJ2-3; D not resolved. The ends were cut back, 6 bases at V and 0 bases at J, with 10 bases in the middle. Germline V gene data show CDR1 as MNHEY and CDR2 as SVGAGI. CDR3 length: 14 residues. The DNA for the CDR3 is TGTGCCAGCAGAACCCGAGATAGCACAGATACGCAGTATTTT. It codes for CASRTRDSTDTQYF.

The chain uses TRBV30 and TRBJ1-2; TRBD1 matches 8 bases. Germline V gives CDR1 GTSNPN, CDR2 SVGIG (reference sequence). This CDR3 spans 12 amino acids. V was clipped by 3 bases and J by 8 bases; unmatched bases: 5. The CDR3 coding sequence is TGTGCCTGGAGGTTGACAGGGGAAGGCTACACCTTC. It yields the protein CAWRLTGEGYTF.

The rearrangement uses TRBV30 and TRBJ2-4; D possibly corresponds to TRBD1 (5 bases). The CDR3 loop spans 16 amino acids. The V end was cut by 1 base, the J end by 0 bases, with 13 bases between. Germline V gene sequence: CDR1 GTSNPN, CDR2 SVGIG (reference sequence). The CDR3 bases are TGTGCCTGGAGTGGAAAAGGACAAATAGCCAAAAACATTCAGTACTTC. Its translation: CAWSGKGQIAKNIQYF.

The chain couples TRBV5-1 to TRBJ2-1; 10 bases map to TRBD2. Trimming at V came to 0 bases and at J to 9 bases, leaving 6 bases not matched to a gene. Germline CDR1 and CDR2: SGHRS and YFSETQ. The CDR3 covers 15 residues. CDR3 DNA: TGCGCCAGCAGCTTGGGAGGGACTAGCGCTAGTGAGCAGTTCTTC. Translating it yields CASSLGGTSASEQFF.

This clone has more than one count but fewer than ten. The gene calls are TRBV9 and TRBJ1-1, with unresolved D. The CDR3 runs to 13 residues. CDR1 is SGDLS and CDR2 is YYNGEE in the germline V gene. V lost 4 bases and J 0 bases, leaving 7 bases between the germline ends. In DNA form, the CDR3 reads TGTGCCAGCAGCCCTCTTCTGAACACTGAAGCTTTCTTT. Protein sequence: CASSPLLNTEAFF.

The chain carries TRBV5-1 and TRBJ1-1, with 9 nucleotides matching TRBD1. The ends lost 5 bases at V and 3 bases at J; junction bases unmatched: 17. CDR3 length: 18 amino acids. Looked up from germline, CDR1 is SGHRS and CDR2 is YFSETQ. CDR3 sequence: CASRTYRGRTGSDTEAFF. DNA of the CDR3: TGCGCCAGCAGAACCTACAGGGGGCGGACAGGATCGGACACTGAAGCTTTCTTT.

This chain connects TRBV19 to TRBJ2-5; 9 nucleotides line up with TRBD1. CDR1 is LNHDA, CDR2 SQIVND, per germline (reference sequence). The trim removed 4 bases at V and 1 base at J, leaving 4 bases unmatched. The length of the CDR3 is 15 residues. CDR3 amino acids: CASSTGQGSQETQYF. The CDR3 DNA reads TGTGCCAGTAGTACCGGACAGGGGTCCCAAGAGACCCAGTACTTC.

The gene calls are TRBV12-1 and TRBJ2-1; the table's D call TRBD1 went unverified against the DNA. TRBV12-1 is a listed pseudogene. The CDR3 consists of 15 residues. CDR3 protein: CASSRDREDYNEQFF. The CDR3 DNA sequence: TGTGCCAGCAGCCGCGACAGGGAGGACTACAATGAGCAGTTCTTC.

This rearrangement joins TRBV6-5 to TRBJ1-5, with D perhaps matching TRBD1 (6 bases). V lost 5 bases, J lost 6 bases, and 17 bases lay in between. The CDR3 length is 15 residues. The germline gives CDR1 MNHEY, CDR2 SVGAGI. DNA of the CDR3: TGTGCCAGCAGTCCGGACAGAAAAGTGGGTCAGCCCCAGCATTTT. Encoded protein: CASSPDRKVGQPQHF.

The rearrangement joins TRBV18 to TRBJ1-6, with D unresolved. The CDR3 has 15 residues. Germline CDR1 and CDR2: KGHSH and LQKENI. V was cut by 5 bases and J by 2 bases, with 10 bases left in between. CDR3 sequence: CASSTSSAYNSPLHF. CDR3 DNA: TGTGCCAGCTCAACCTCCAGCGCCTATAATTCACCCCTCCACTTT.

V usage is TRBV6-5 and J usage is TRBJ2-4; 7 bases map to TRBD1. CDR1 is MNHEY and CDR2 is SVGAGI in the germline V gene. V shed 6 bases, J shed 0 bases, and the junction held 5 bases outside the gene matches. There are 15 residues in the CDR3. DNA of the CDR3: TGTGCCAGCAGGACAGGGAAACTAGCCAAAAACATTCAGTACTTC. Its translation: CASRTGKLAKNIQYF.

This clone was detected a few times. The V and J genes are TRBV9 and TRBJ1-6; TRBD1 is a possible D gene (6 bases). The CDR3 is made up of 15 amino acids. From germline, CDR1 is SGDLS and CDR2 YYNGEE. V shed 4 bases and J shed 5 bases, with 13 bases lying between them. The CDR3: CASSPQGFDNSPLHF. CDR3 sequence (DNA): TGTGCCAGCAGCCCACAGGGATTTGATAATTCACCCCTCCACTTT.

The CDR3 spells CAWSLFGVRLSGYTF. The CDR3 DNA sequence: TGTGCCTGGAGCCTGTTCGGAGTGCGACTTAGCGGCTACACCTTC. The chain combines TRBV30 with TRBJ1-2; D is unclear. This CDR3 has 15 residues. Germline assignment: CDR1 GTSNPN and CDR2 SVGIG (reference sequence). V was cut by 3 bases and J by 8 bases, with 22 bases left in between.

The chain's CDR3 is CASTPAGDQPQHF. As DNA, the CDR3 is TGTGCCAGCACCCCGGCGGGGGATCAGCCCCAGCATTTT. This chain uses TRBV21-1 with TRBJ1-5. TRBV21-1 is assigned pseudogene status. This CDR3 region has 13 residues.

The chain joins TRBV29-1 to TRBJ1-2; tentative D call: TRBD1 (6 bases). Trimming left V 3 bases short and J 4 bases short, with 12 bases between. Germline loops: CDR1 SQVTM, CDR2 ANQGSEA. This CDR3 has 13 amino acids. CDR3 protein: CSVDEDSFYGYTF. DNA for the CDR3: TGCAGCGTTGATGAGGACAGCTTCTATGGCTACACCTTC. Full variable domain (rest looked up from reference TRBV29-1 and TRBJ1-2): SAVISQKPSRDICQRGTSLTIQCQVDSQVTMMFWYRQQPGQSLTLIATANQGSEATYESGFVIDKFPISRPNLTFSTLTVSNMSPEDSSIYLCSVDEDSFYGYTFGSGTRLTVV.

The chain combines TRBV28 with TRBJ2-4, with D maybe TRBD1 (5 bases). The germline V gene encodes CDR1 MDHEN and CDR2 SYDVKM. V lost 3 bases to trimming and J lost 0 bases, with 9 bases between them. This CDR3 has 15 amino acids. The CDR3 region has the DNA TGTGCCAGCAGTTTTCCAGGGCTAGCCAAAAACATTCAGTACTTC. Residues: CASSFPGLAKNIQYF.

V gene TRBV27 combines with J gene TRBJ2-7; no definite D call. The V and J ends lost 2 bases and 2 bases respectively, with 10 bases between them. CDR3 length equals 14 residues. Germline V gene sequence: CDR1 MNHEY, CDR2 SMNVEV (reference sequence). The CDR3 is CASSLAAGTYEQYF. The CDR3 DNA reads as TGTGCCAGCAGTTTAGCGGCCGGAACCTACGAGCAGTACTTC.

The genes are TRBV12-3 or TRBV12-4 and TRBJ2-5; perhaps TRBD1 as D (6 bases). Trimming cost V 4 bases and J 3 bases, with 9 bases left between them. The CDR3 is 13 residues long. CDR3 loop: CASSWTEKETQYF. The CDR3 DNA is TGTGCCAGCAGTTGGACAGAAAAAGAGACCCAGTACTTC.

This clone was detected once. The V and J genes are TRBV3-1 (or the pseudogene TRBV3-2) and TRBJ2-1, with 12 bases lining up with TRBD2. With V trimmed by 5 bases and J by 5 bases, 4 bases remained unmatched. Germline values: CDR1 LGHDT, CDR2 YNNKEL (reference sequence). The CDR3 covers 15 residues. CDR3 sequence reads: CASSSTSGGDNEQFF. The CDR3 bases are TGTGCCAGCAGCTCGACTAGCGGGGGAGACAATGAGCAGTTCTTC.

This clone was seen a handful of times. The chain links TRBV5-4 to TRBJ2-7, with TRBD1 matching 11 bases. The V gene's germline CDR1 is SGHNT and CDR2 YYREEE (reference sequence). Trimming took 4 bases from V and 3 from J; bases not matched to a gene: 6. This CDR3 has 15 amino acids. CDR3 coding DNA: TGTGCCAGCAGCCCGCCCGGGACAGGGGGCTACGAGCAGTACTTC. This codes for CASSPPGTGGYEQYF.